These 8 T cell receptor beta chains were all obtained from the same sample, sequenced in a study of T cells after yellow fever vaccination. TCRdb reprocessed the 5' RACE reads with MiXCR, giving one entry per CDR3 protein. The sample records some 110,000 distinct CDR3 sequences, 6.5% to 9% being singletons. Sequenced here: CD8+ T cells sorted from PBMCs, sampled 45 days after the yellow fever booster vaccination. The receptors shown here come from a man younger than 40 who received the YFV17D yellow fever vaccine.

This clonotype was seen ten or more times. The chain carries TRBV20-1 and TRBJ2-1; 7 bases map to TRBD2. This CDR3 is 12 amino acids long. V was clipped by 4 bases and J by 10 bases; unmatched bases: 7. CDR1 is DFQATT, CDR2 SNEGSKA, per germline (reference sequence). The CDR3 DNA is TGCAGTGCTACCTGGGGGGGTCTCGAGCAGTTCTTC. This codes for CSATWGGLEQFF.

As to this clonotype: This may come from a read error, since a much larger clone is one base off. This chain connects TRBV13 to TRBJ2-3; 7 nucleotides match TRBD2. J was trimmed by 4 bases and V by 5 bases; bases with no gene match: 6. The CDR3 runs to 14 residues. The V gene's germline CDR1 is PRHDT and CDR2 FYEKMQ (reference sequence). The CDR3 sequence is CASSHAGVADTQYF. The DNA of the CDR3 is TGTGCCAGCAGCCACGCGGGAGTTGCAGATACGCAGTATTTT. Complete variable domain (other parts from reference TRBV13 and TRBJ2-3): AAGVIQSPRHLIKEKRETATLKCYPIPRHDTVYWYQQGPGQDPQFLISFYEKMQSDKGSIPDRFSAQQFSDYHSELNMSSLELGDSALYFCASSHAGVADTQYFGPGTRLTVL.

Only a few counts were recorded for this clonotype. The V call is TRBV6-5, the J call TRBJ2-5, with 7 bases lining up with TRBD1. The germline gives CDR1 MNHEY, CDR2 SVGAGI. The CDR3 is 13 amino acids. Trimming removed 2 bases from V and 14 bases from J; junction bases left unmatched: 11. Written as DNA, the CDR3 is TGTGCCAGCAGTTACGGCTTACAGGGGACCTCATACTTC. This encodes CASSYGLQGTSYF.

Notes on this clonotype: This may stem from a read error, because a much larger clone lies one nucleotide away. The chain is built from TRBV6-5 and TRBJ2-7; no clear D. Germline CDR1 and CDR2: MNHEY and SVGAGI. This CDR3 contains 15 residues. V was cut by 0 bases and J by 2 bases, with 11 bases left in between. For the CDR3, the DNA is TGTGCCAGCAGTTACTCGCAGGACGCTACCTACGAGCAGTACTTC. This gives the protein CASSYSQDATYEQYF.

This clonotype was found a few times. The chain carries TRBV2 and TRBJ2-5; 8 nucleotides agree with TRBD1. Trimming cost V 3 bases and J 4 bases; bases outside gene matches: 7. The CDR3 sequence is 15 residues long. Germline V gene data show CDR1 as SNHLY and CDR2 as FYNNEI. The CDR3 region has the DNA TGTGCCAGCAGTGACCGGGACAGGAACGGAGAGACCCAGTACTTC. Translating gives CASSDRDRNGETQYF. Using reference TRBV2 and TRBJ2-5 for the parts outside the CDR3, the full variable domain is EPEVTQTPSHQVTQMGQEVILRCVPISNHLYFYWYRQILGQKVEFLVSFYNNEISEKSEIFDDQFSVERPDGSNFTLKIRSTKLEDSAMYFCASSDRDRNGETQYFGPGTRLLVL.

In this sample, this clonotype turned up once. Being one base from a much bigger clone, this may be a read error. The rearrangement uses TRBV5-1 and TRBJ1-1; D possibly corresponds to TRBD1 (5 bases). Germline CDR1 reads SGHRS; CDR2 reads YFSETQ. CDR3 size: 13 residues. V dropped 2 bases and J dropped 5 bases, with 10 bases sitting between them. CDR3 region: CASSFSGKTEAFF. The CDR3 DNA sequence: TGCGCCAGCAGCTTTTCAGGGAAGACTGAAGCTTTCTTT.

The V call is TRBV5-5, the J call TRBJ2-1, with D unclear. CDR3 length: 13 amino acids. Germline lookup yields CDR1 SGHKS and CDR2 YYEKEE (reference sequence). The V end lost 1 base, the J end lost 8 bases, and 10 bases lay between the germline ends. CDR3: CASSLPGMDEQFF. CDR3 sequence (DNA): TGTGCCAGCAGCTTGCCGGGTATGGATGAGCAGTTCTTC.

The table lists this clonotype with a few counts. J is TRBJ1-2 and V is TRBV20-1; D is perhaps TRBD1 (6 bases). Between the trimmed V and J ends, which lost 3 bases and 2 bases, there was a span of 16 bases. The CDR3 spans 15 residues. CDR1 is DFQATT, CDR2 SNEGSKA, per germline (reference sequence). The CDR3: CSASHVADSNYGYTF. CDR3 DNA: TGCAGTGCTAGTCACGTAGCGGACAGCAACTATGGCTACACCTTC.